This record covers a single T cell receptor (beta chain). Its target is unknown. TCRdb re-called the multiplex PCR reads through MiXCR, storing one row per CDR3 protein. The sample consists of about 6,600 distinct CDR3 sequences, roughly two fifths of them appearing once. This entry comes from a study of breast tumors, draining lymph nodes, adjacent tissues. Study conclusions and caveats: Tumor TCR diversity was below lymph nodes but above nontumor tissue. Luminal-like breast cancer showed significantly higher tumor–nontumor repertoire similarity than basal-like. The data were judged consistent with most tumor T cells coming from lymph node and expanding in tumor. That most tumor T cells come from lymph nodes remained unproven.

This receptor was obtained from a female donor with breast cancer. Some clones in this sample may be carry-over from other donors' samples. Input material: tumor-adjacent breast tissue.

As DNA, the CDR3 is TGCAGTGCTAGCCCAGTGGGCATATCCTACAATGAGCAGTTCTTC. It yields the protein CSASPVGISYNEQFF. V and J are TRBV20-1 and TRBJ2-1; D gene ambiguous. The CDR3 runs 15 residues. Germline V gene lookup returns CDR1 DFQATT and CDR2 SNEGSKA (reference sequence). Trimming shortened V by 3 bases and J by 1 base, and 13 bases separated the two germline ends.